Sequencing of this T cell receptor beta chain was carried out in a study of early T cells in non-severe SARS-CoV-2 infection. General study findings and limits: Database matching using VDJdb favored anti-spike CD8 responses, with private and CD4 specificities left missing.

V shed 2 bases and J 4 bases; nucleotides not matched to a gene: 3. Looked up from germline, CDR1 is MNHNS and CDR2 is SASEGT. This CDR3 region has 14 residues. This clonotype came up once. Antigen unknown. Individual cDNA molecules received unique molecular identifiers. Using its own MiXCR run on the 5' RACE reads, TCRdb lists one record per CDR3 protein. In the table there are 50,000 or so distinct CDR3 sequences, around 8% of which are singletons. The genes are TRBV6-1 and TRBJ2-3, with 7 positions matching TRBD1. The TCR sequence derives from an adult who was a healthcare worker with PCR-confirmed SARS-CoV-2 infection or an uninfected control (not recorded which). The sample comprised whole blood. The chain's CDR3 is CASSERDRPDTQYF. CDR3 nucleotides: TGTGCCAGCAGTGAACGGGACAGACCAGATACGCAGTATTTT.